This T cell receptor (beta chain) was sequenced during a study of CD8 T cells in ankylosing spondylitis. General observations from the study: Disease-linked clones reportedly concentrated significantly in matched ankylosing spondylitis synovial fluid. Disease-associated clonotypes exhibited CD8+ identity and were relatively infrequent in peripheral blood. Apparently characteristic of ankylosing spondylitis blood was a TCR beta motif (about 8 highly homologous variants). Prior work had noted some motif variants in reactive arthritis blood and synovial fluid.

The authors made TCR beta libraries by quantitative 5'-RACE with molecular barcodes. Each CDR3 protein is one row after TCRdb ran MiXCR on the 5' RACE reads. This table holds approximately 300,000 distinct CDR3 sequences, 8% found once. This clonotype has a handful of counts. Its antigen is not known. CDR3 length equals 16 residues. Trimming cost V 1 base and J 6 bases; bases outside gene matches: 4. Germline assignment: CDR1 SEHNR and CDR2 FQNEAQ (reference sequence). The source material was blood, either unsorted or a sorted T cell fraction (not recorded which). The clonotype comes from a male donor with ankylosing spondylitis. V and J are TRBV7-9 and TRBJ2-3; 13 positions agree with TRBD2. CDR3: CASSLVRTSGSDTQYF. DNA for the CDR3: TGTGCCAGCAGCTTAGTAAGGACTAGCGGGAGTGATACGCAGTATTTT. Full variable domain (remainder filled in from reference TRBV7-9 and TRBJ2-3): DTGVSQNPRHKITKRGQNVTFRCDPISEHNRLYWYRQTLGQGPEFLTYFQNEAQLEKSRLLSDRFSAERPKGSFSTLEIQRTEQGDSAMYLCASSLVRTSGSDTQYFGPGTRLTVL.